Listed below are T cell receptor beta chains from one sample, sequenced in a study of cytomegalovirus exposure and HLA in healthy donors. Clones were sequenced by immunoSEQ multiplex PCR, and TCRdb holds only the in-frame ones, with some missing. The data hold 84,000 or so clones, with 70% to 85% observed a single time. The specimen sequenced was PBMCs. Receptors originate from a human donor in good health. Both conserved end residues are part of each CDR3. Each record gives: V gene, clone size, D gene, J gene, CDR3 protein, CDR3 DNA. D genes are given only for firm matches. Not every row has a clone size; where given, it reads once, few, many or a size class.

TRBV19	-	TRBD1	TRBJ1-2	CASSISAGGTGYGYTF	TGTGCCAGTAGTATTTCGGCAGGGGGTACGGGCTATGGCTACACCTTC
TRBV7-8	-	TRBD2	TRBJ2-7	CASSLSGGNYEQYF	TGTGCCAGCAGCTTAAGCGGGGGAAACTACGAGCAGTACTTC
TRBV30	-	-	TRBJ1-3	CAWSPLPGSGNTIYF	TGTGCCTGGAGTCCTCTACCGGGATCTGGAAACACCATATATTTT
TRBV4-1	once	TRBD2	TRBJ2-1	CASSQEGLAGGPYEQFF	TGCGCCAGCAGCCAAGAAGGTTTAGCGGGGGGGCCCTATGAGCAGTTCTTC
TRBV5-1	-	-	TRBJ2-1	CASSLAGLSDNEQFF	TGCGCCAGCAGCTTGGCGGGGTTGTCAGACAATGAGCAGTTCTTC
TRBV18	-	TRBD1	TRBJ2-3	CASSPTGATDTQYF	TGTGCCAGCTCACCGACAGGGGCCACAGATACGCAGTATTTT
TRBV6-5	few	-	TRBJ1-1	CASLKGGMNTEAFF	TGTGCCAGCTTGAAGGGAGGGATGAACACTGAAGCTTTCTTT
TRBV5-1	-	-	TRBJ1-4	CASRGGAANEKLFF	TGCGCCAGCAGGGGGGGTGCGGCTAATGAAAAACTGTTTTTT
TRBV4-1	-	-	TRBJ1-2	CASSQEQNYGYTF	TGCGCCAGCAGCCAAGAACAAAACTATGGCTACACCTTC
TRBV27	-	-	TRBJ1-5	CATHPRGSNQPQHF	TGTGCCACCCACCCCAGGGGAAGCAATCAGCCCCAGCATTTT
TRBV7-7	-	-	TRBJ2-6	CASSLAEADVLTF	TGTGCCAGCAGCTTAGCAGAGGCCGACGTCCTGACTTTC
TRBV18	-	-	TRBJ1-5	CASSQQGSNQPQHF	TGTGCCAGCTCGCAACAGGGTAGCAATCAGCCCCAGCATTTT
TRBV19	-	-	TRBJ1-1	CASNNLGGHEAFF	TGTGCCAGTAATAATCTCGGAGGGCATGAAGCTTTCTTT
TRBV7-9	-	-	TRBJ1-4	CASSPVSEKLFF	TGTGCCAGCAGCCCCGTCTCTGAAAAACTGTTTTTT
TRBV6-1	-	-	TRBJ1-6	CASSAGTGLWSSPLNF	TGTGCCAGCAGTGCGGGAACAGGGTTATGGAGTTCACCCCTCAACTTT
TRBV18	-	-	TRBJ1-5	CASSPRRDTDYSNQPQHF	TGTGCCAGCTCACCACGACGGGACACCGATTATAGCAATCAGCCCCAGCATTTT
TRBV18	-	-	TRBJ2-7	CASSPPESSYEQYF	TGTGCCAGCTCACCACCGGAGTCCTCCTACGAGCAGTACTTC
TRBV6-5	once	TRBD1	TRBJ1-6	CASSWTGSEPLNF	TGTGCCAGCAGTTGGACAGGGAGCGAACCCCTCAACTTT
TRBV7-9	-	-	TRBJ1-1	CASSFGASMNTEAFF	TGTGCCAGCAGCTTTGGTGCGAGCATGAACACTGAAGCTTTCTTT
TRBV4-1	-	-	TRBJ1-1	CASSPVHGQSNTEAFF	TGCGCCAGCAGCCCCGTACATGGGCAGTCGAACACTGAAGCTTTCTTT
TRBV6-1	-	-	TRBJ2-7	CASSHSGPSSYEQYF	TGTGCCAGCAGTCATAGCGGCCCCTCCTCCTACGAGCAGTACTTC
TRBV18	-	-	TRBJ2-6	CASSPTDSSSSGANVLTF	TGTGCCAGCTCACCTACGGACTCCTCAAGCTCTGGGGCCAACGTCCTGACTTTC
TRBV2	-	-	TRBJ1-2	CARGGGSYGYTF	TGTGCCAGGGGGGGAGGGAGCTATGGCTACACCTTC
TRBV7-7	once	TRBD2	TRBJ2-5	CASSPGGQETQYF	TGTGCCAGCAGCCCGGGGGGTCAAGAGACCCAGTACTTC
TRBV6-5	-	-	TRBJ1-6	CASSYSRRQANSPLNF	TGTGCCAGCAGTTACTCGAGGAGACAGGCAAATTCACCCCTCAACTTT
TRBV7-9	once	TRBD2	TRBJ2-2	CASSFPASLAGGRTGELFF	TGTGCCAGCAGCTTCCCAGCTTCCCTAGCGGGGGGGCGTACCGGGGAGCTGTTTTTT
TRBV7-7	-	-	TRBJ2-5	CASSQGWGSGETQYF	TGTGCCAGCAGCCAAGGCTGGGGGAGCGGGGAGACCCAGTACTTC
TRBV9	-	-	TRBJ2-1	CASSRGPNEQFF	TGTGCCAGCTCCCGTGGGCCCAATGAGCAGTTCTTC
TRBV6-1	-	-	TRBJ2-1	CAGSPRPTFSFF	TGTGCCGGCAGCCCTAGGCCCACGTTTTCGTTCTTC
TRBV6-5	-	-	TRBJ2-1	CASSYPGVPGKQFF	TGTGCCAGCAGTTACCCCGGGGTTCCCGGTAAGCAGTTCTTC
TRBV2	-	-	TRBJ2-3	CASSTSTDTQYF	TGTGCCAGCAGCACTAGCACAGATACGCAGTATTTT
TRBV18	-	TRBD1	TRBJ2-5	CASSPSGGQETQYF	TGTGCCAGCTCACCGTCAGGGGGACAGGAGACCCAGTACTTC
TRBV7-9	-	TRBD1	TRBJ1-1	CASSLVDRGGTEAFF	TGTGCCAGCAGCTTAGTGGACAGGGGGGGCACTGAAGCTTTCTTT
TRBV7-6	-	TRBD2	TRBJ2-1	CASSLASGGADEQFF	TGTGCCAGCAGCTTAGCTAGCGGGGGGGCGGATGAGCAGTTCTTC
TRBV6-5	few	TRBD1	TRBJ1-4	CASKRDRGEKLFF	TGTGCCAGCAAACGGGACAGGGGTGAAAAACTGTTTTTT
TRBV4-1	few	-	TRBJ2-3	CASSQGPLASTDTQYF	TGCGCCAGCAGCCAAGGCCCGCTAGCGAGCACAGATACGCAGTATTTT
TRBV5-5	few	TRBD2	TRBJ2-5	CASTFAYSGAQETQYF	TGTGCCAGCACCTTCGCCTATAGCGGGGCACAAGAGACCCAGTACTTC
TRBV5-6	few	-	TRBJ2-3	CASSLVQGPDTQYF	TGTGCCAGCAGCTTGGTTCAGGGGCCAGATACGCAGTATTTT
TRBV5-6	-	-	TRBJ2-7	CASSLTDYEQYF	TGTGCCAGCAGCTTGACAGACTACGAGCAGTACTTC
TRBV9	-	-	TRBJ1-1	CASSPAVNTEAFF	TGTGCCAGCAGCCCCGCAGTGAACACTGAAGCTTTCTTT
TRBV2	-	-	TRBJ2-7	CASRLGQPAYEQYF	TGTGCCAGCAGACTCGGACAGCCCGCCTACGAGCAGTACTTC
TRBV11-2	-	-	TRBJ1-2	CASSLGGTGLGYTF	TGTGCCAGCAGTCTGGGAGGTACTGGGCTCGGCTACACCTTC
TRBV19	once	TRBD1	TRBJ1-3	CASSIYDRDGNTIYF	TGTGCCAGTAGTATCTACGACAGGGACGGAAACACCATATATTTT
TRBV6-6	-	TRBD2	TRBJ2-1	CASTLAGTRGNEQFF	TGTGCCAGCACTCTAGCGGGGACTCGGGGCAATGAGCAGTTCTTC